This T cell receptor beta chain was captured by sequencing in a study of blood T cell repertoires in COVID-19. Profiling relied on immunoSEQ multiplex PCR, and the TCRdb table lists in-frame clones only, not all of them. The sample contains 97,000 or so clones, 70% to 90% of which appear only once. Trimming removed 2 bases from V and 4 bases from J, with 11 bases in between. Germline V gene sequence: CDR1 MNHEY, CDR2 SMNVEV (reference sequence). The CDR3 contains 14 residues. The chain uses TRBV27 and TRBJ1-1; tentatively, D is TRBD1 (5 bases). This TCR derives from a man between 40 and 49 years old with active or convalescent COVID-19. The sequenced sample was peripheral blood. CDR3 in DNA: TGTGCCAGCAGTTTAGGTGGCAGGGTCACTGAAGCTTTCTTT. It is translated as CASSLGGRVTEAFF.